This T cell receptor beta chain was captured by sequencing in a study of OX40 agonist ivuxolimab in advanced cancers. Only in-frame clones appear in the TCRdb table, and some are missing; sequencing was by immunoSEQ multiplex PCR. The sample holds about 73,000 clones, roughly 85% seen once. CDR3 length equals 16 residues. With V trimmed by 5 bases and J by 0 bases, 8 bases remained unmatched. The V gene's germline CDR1 is SGHTA and CDR2 FQGNSA. This clone was recorded a few times. Its cognate antigen is unknown. General study points: CD4+ and CD8+ blood T cells expanded clonally by week 6 at 0.1 to 3.0 mg/kg.

The chain has TRBV7-2 and TRBJ1-1; TRBD1 matches at 8 bases. The clonotype originates from an adult with an advanced solid tumor such as melanoma, head and neck, liver or kidney cancer. The specimen was CD4+ or CD8+ T cells sorted from blood, collected in a trial of the OX40 agonist ivuxolimab. In DNA, the CDR3 is TGTGCCAGCAGCGACCGGGACAGGAACCTGAACACTGAAGCTTTCTTT. As protein: CASSDRDRNLNTEAFF.